This T cell receptor beta chain was retrieved from a study of T cells in Graves' hyperthyroidism and ophthalmopathy. Regarding the study as a whole: Most thyroid-expanded clonotypes above 0.001 were also found in blood.

There were TCR beta CDR3 regions amplified from RNA transcripts. Primed by the HTBI set, a first-round RT-PCR was run on the TCR CDR3. TCRdb re-derived calls from the multiplex PCR reads in MiXCR, one entry per CDR3 protein. The table has roughly 500,000 distinct CDR3 sequences, 35% to 50% seen once. Exclusion followed for patients with uncontrolled infection, other autoimmune disease, pregnancy or lactation. Diagnoses were established using clinical symptoms, serum thyroxine and TRAb, thyroid ultrasound and orbital computed tomography. This clonotype has a count of ten or more. What it recognizes is unknown. The sequenced sample was peripheral blood or thyroid tissue (not recorded which). This TCR was sampled from an adult woman with Graves' disease, either hyperthyroidism or ophthalmopathy (not recorded which).

The CDR3 spells CASRTTSGTTGELFF. CDR3 DNA: TGTGCCAGCAGAACGACTAGCGGGACCACCGGGGAGCTGTTTTTT. The rearrangement joins TRBV2 to TRBJ2-2; TRBD2 matches at 11 bases. The J segment lost 4 bases and the V segment lost 6 bases, leaving 4 bases of the junction unmatched. Looked up from germline, CDR1 is SNHLY and CDR2 is FYNNEI. This CDR3 comprises 15 residues.